This entry concerns a single TCR beta chain. Its antigen is currently unknown. The data are from a study of vaccination and CD4 T cells after COVID-19. Study background: Across the group, participants received two doses of either BNT162b2 or mRNA-1273 vaccine.

Time point in this sample: late sampling 161 to 241 days after vaccination in three convalescent patients. Stated treatment: approximately nine-day PBMC culture with coronavirus spike peptide pools or control peptides (ViraFEST assay). Following a culture period (more than 9 days), negative selection was used to isolate CD4+ T cells. At the Johns Hopkins FTIC core, DNA taken from cultured CD4+ T cells was sequenced by way of the Oncomine TCR Beta short-read assay. Genomic DNA extraction was carried out from cultured CD4+ T cells. MiXCR was run by TCRdb on the PCR reads, yielding one entry per CDR3 protein. The repertoire includes around 19,000 distinct CDR3 sequences, around 33% of them detected once, and about 3% sits in the top ten. The CDR3 extends over 12 amino acids. Germline values: CDR1 LNHDA, CDR2 SQIVND (reference sequence). Trimming removed 3 bases at V and 9 bases at J, with 9 bases between.

This sequence was found in a human donor who had recovered from COVID-19. V and J are TRBV19 and TRBJ1-5; unclear D gene. The material was CD4+ T cells from blood, cultured in vitro, obtained about 7 months after SARS-CoV-2 vaccination. The CDR3 is CASSISSGPQHF. The CDR3 DNA follows: TGTGCCAGTAGTATTAGCTCGGGGCCCCAGCATTTT. Drawing the rest from reference TRBV19 and TRBJ1-5, the complete variable domain is DGGITQSPKYLFRKEGQNVTLSCEQNLNHDAMYWYRQDPGQGLRLIYYSQIVNDFQKGDIAEGYSVSREKKESFPLTVTSAQKNPTAFYLCASSISSGPQHFGDGTRLSIL.